This TCR beta chain derives from a study of PD-L1 blockade in urothelial cancer. Study-level background: Atezolizumab therapy began for patients around 2014, dosed at 1,200 mg intravenously every 3 weeks. Blood was tested 3 weeks (second dose) and 6 weeks into treatment. Each blood sample yielded a median of around 130,000 T cells.

CDR3 length equals 14 residues. Germline lookup yields CDR1 SGHRS and CDR2 YFSETQ. With 5 bases removed from V and 7 bases from J, the gap between germline ends came to 19 bases. Synthetic analogs of TCR templates were spiked into every PCR. Data came from immunoSEQ multiplex PCR; TCRdb stores just in-frame clones and leaves some out. The repertoire holds some 110,000 clones, with about 89% as singletons. Noted time point: peripheral blood 6 weeks after treatment start. The material sequenced was PBMCs, taken around atezolizumab (anti-PD-L1) treatment. This chain joins TRBV5-1 and TRBJ2-7, with D perhaps TRBD1 (6 bases). The TCR sequence derives from a man aged 55 to 69 with urothelial cancer. This CDR3 is CASSREGVTGEQYF. The DNA for the CDR3 is TGCGCCAGCAGTCGAGAGGGGGTTACCGGGGAGCAGTACTTC.